These 2 T cell receptor beta chains share one sample of origin, sequenced in a study of a mutant IDH1 vaccine in newly diagnosed glioma. Time point denoted: baseline, week 1 (first vaccination visit). This sample's treatment: pre-vaccination baseline after standard-of-care therapy. Clones were read by immunoSEQ multiplex PCR, and TCRdb kept only the in-frame ones, dropping some. Among about 51,000 clones listed, 65% to 80% were seen once. The sequenced sample was PBMCs, obtained from a glioma patient treated with radiotherapy, temozolomide or both. Receptors were obtained from a woman aged 35 to 49 with glioma.

A few counts support this clone. The CDR3 region has the DNA TGTGCCAGCAGCATACTGGGAAATTCACCCCTCCACTTT. Amino acid sequence: CASSILGNSPLHF. The chain is built from TRBV6-5 and TRBJ1-6; D not certain. V shed 6 bases and J shed 7 bases, with 10 bases lying between them. The CDR3 length is 13 residues. Germline CDR1 is MNHEY and CDR2 is SVGAGI.

The V gene is TRBV12-5, the J gene TRBJ1-2, with 10 bases that match TRBD1. In germline, CDR1 is LGHNT, CDR2 FRNRAP. The V gene end was trimmed by 11 bases and the J gene end by 2 bases; junction bases not matched to a gene: 14. This CDR3 contains 16 residues. CDR3 region: CAHITGRQGANYGYTF. In DNA form, the CDR3 reads TGTGCTCACATTACGGGCCGACAGGGGGCCAACTATGGCTACACCTTC.